The sequence of this T cell receptor beta chain was determined in a study of shared clonotypes between healthy human individuals. On the study more broadly: CD8 memory received one plate per donor, CD8 naive two, CD4 memory three and CD4 naive three. Broader study findings: Incomplete sequencing of sorted subsets was indicated by rarefaction despite large depth.

Germline V gene lookup returns CDR1 SGHRS and CDR2 YFSETQ. The trim removed 5 bases at V and 0 bases at J, leaving 4 bases unmatched. The CDR3 runs to 16 residues. None of the donors, who were healthy HIV-negative adults, had recently had acute infections or vaccinations. A split of CD4+ cells into CD45RA+ naive and CD45RA-negative memory subsets was performed. Clones were read by immunoSEQ multiplex PCR, and TCRdb kept only the in-frame ones, dropping some. In the table there are roughly 2.4 million clones, 90% to 97% of which are singletons. About this clone itself: Its antigen is undetermined.

This receptor was identified in a man younger than 30 in good health. Sample: naive CD4+ T cells sorted from blood. Indicated subset: CD45RA+ positively selected. V gene TRBV5-1 combines with J gene TRBJ2-1; TRBD2 matches 11 bases. The CDR3 DNA sequence: TGCGCCAGCAGGCCAACTAGCGGGGGCTCCTACAATGAGCAGTTCTTC. Translation: CASRPTSGGSYNEQFF.